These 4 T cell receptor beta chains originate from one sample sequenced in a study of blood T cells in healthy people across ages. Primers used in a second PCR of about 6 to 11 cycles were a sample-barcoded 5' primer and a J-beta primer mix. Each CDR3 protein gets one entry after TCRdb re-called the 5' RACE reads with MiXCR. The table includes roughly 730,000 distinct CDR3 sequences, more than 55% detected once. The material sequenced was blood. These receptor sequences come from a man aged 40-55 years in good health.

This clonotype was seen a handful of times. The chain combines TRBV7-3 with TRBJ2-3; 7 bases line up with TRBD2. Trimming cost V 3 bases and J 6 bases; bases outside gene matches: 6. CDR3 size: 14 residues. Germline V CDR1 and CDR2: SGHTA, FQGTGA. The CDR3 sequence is CASSFGLGGDTQYF. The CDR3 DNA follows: TGTGCCAGCAGCTTTGGACTAGGTGGGGATACGCAGTATTTT.

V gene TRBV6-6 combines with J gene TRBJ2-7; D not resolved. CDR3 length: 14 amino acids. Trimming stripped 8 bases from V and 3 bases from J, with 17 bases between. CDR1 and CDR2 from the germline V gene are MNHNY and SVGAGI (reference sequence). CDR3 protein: CASVSPGRDYEQYF. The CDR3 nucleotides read TGTGCCAGCGTTAGCCCTGGTAGAGACTACGAGCAGTACTTC.

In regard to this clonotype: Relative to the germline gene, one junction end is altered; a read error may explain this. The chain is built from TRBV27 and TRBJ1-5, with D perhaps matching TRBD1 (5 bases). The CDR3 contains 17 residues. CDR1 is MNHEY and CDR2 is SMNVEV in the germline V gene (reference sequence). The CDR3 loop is CASSKTESLISNQPQHF. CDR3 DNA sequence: TGCGCCAGCAGCAAGACAGAGTCCCTGATTAGCAATCAGCCCCAGCATTTT.

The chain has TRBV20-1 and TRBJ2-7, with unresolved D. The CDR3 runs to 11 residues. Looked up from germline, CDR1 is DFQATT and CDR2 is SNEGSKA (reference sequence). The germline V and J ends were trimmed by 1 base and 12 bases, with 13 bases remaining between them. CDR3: CSARGGLIGYF. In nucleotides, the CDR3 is TGCAGTGCTAGAGGGGGTTTAATAGGGTACTTC.